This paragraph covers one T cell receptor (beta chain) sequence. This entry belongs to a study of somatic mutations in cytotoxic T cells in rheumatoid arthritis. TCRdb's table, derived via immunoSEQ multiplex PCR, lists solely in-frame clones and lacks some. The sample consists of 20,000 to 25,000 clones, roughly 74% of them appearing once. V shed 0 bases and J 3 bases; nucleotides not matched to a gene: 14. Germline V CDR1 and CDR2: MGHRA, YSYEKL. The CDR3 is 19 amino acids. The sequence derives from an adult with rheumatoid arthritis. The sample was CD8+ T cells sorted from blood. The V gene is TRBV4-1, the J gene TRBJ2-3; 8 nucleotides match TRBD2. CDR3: CASSQEAPMGGRWTDTQYF. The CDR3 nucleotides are TGCGCCAGCAGCCAAGAGGCTCCCATGGGCGGGAGGTGGACAGATACGCAGTATTTT.